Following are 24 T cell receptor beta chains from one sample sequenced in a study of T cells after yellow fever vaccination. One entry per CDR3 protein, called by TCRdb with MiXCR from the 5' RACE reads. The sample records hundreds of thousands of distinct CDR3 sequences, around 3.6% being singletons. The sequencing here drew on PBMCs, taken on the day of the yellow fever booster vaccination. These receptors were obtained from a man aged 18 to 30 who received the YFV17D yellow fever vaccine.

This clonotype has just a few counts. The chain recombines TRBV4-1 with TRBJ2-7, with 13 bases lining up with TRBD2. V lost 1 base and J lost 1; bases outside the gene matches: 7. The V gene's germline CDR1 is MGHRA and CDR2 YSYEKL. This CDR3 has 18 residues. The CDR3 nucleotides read TGCGCCAGCAGCCAAGGGACTAGCGGGGGTACTCTATCCTACGAGCAGTACGTC. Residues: CASSQGTSGGTLSYEQYV.

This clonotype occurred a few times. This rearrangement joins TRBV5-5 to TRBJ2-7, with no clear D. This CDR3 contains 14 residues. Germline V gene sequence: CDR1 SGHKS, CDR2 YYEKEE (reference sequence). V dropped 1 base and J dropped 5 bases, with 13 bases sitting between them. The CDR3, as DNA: TGTGCCAGCAGCTTGTCAAATTGGCAGAACGAGCAGTACTTC. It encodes CASSLSNWQNEQYF.

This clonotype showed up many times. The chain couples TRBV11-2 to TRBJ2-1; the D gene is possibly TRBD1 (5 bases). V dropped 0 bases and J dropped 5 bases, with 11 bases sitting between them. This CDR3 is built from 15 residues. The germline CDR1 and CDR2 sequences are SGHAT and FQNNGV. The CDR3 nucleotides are TGTGCCAGCAGCTTAGATCAGTGGGGCCACAATGAGCAGTTCTTC. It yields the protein CASSLDQWGHNEQFF.

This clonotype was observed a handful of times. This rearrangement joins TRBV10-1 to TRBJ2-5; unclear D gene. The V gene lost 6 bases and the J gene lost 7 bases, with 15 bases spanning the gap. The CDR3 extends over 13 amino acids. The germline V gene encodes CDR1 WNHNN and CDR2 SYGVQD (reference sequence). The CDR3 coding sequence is TGCGCCAGCAGCCCCCGGGTCTCGGGGACCCAGTACTTC. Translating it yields CASSPRVSGTQYF.

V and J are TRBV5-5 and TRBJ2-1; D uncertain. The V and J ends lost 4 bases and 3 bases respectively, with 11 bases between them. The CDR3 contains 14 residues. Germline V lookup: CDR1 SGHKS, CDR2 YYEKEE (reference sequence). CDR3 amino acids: CASSRSWVYNEQFF. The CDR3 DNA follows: TGTGCCAGCAGCAGGTCGTGGGTCTACAATGAGCAGTTCTTC.

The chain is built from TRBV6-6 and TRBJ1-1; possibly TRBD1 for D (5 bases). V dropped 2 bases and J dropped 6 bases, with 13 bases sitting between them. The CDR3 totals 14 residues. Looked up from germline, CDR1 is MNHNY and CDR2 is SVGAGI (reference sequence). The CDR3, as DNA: TGTGCCAGCAGTTACGCCAGGGAGCGTCCTGAAGCTTTCTTT. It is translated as CASSYARERPEAFF.

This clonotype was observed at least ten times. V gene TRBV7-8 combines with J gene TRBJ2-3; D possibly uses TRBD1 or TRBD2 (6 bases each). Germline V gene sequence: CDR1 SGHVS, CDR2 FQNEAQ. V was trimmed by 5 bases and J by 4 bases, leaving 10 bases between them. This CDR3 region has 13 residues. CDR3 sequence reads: CASSDGGPDTQYF. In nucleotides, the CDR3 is TGTGCCAGCAGCGACGGGGGCCCAGATACGCAGTATTTT. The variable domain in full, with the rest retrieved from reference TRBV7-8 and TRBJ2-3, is GAGVSQSPRYKVAKRGQDVALRCDPISGHVSLFWYQQALGQGPEFLTYFQNEAQLDKSGLPSDRFFAERPEGSVSTLKIQRTQQEDSAVYLCASSDGGPDTQYFGPGTRLTVL.

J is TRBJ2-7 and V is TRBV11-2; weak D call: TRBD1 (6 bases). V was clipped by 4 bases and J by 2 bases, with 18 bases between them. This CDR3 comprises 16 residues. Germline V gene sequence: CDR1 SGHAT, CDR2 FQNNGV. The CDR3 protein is CASSSLGRDKTYEQYV. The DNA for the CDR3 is TGTGCCAGCAGCTCCTTAGGACGGGACAAAACCTACGAGCAGTACGTC.

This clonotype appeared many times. CDR3 amino acids: CASSRRPDSYNEQFF. In DNA form, the CDR3 reads TGTGCCAGCTCGAGACGACCCGACTCCTACAATGAGCAGTTCTTC. The chain employs TRBV18 and TRBJ2-1, with no clear D. This CDR3 region has 15 residues. Trimming cost V 6 bases and J 0 bases, with 12 bases left between them. The germline V gene has CDR1 KGHSH and CDR2 LQKENI.

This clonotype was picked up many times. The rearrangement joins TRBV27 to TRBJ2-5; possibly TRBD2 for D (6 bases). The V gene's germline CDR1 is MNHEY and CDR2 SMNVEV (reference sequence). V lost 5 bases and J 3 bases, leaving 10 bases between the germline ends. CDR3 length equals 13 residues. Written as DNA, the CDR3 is TGTGCCAGCAGTAGCTCGGGGGAAGAGACCCAGTACTTC. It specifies CASSSSGEETQYF.

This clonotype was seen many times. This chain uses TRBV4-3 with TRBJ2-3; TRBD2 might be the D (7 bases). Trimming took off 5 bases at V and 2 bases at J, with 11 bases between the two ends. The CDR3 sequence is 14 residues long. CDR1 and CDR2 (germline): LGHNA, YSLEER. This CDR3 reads CASSLGGVTDTQYF. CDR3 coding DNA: TGCGCCAGCAGCTTAGGGGGGGTCACAGATACGCAGTATTTT.

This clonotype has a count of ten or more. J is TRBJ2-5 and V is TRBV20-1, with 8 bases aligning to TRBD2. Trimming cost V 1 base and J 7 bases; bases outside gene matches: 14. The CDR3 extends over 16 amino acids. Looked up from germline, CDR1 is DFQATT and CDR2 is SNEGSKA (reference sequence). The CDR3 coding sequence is TGCAGTGCTAGAGCCCCAACGGGGGGGCTGGTAGGGACCCAGTACTTC. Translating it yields CSARAPTGGLVGTQYF.

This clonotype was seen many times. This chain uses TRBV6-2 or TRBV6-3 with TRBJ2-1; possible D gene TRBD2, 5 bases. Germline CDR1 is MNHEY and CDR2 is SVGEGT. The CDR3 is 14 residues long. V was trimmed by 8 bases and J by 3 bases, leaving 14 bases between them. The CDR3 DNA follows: TGTGCCAGCTGTCCAGGCGGAGGCTACAATGAGCAGTTCTTC. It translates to CASCPGGGYNEQFF.

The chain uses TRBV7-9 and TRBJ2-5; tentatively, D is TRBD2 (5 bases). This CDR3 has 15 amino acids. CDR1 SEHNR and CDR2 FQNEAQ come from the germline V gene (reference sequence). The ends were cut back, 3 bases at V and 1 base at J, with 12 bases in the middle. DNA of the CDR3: TGTGCCAGCAGCTTCTTCGGGGTTAGCCAAGAGACCCAGTACTTC. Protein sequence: CASSFFGVSQETQYF.

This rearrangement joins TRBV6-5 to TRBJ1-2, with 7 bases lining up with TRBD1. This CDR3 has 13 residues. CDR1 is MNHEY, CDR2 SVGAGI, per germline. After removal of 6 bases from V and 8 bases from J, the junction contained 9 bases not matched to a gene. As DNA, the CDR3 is TGTGCCAGCAGGAGCACAGGGGTCGGCGGCTACACCTTC. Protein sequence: CASRSTGVGGYTF.

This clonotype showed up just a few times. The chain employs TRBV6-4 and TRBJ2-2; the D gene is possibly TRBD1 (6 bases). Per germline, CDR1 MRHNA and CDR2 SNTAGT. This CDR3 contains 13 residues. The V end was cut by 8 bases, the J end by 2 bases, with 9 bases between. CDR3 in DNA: TGTGCCAGCGGGGACACAAACACCGGGGAGCTGTTTTTT. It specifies CASGDTNTGELFF.

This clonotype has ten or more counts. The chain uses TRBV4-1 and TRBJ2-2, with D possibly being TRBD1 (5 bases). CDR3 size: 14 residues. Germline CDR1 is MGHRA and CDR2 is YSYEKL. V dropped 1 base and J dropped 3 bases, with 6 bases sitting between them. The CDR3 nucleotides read TGCGCCAGCAGCCAAGTAGGGGACACCGGGGAGCTGTTTTTT. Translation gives CASSQVGDTGELFF.

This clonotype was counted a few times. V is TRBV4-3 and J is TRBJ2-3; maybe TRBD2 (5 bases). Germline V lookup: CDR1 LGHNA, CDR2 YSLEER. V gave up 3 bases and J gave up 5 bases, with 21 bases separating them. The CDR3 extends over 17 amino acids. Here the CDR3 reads CASSQARIGVFEDTQYF. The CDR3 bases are TGCGCCAGCAGCCAGGCGAGAATCGGGGTTTTTGAAGATACGCAGTATTTT.

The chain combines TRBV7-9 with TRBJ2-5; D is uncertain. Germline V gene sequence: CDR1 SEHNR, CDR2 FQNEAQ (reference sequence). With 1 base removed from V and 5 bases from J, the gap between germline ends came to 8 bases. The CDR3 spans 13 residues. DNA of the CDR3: TGTGCCAGCAGCTTAGATTTTATGGAGACCCAGTACTTC. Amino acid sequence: CASSLDFMETQYF. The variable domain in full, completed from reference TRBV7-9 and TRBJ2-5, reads DTGVSQNPRHKITKRGQNVTFRCDPISEHNRLYWYRQTLGQGPEFLTYFQNEAQLEKSRLLSDRFSAERPKGSFSTLEIQRTEQGDSAMYLCASSLDFMETQYFGPGTRLLVL.

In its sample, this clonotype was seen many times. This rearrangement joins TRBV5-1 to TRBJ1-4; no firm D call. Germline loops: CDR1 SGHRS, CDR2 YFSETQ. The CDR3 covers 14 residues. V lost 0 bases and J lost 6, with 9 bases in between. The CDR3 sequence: CASSLEHGYEKLFF. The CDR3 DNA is TGCGCCAGCAGCTTGGAACACGGCTATGAAAAACTGTTTTTT.

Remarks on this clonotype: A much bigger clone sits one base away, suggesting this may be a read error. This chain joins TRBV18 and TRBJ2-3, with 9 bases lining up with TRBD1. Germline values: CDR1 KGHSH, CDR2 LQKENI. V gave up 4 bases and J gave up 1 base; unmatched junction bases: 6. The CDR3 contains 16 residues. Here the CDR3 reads CASSQDRDRGTDTQYF. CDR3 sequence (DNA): TGTGCCAGCTCACAGGACCGGGACAGGGGCACAGATACGCAGTATTTT.

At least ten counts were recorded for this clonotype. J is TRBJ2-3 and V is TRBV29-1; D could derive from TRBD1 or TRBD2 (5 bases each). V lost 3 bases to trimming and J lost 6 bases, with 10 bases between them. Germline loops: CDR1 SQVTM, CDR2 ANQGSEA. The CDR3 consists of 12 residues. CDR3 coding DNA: TGCAGCGTTGAGTTAGGGGACGATACGCAGTATTTT. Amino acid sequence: CSVELGDDTQYF.

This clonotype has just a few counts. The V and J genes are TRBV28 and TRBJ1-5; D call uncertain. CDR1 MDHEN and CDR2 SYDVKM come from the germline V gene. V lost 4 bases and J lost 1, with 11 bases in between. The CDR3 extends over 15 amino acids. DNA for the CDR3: TGTGCCAGCAGTTCCTCCGACGGGAGCAATCAGCCCCAGCATTTT. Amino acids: CASSSSDGSNQPQHF.

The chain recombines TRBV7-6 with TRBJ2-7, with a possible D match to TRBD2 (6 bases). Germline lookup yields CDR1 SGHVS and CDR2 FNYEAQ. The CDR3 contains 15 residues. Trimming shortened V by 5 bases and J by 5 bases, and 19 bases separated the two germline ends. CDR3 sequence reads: CASSPTGLVSDEQYF. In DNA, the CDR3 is TGTGCCAGCAGCCCAACGGGACTCGTGTCAGACGAGCAGTACTTC. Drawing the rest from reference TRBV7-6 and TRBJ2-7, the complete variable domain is GAGVSQSPRYKVTKRGQDVALRCDPISGHVSLYWYRQALGQGPEFLTYFNYEAQQDKSGLPNDRFSAERPEGSISTLTIQRTEQRDSAMYRCASSPTGLVSDEQYFGPGTRLTVT.